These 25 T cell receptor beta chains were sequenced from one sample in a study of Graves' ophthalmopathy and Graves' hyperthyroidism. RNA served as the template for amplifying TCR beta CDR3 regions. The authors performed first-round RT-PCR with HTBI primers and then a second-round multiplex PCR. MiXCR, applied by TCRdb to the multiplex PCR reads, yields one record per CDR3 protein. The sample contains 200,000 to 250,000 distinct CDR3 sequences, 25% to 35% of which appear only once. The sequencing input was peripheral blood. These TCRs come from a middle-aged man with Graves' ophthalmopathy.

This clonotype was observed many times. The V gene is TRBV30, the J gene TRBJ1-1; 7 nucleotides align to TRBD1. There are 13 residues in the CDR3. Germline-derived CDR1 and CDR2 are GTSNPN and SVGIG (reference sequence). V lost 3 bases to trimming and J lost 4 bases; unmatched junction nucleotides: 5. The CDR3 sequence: CAWRTGRVTEAFF. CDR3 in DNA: TGTGCCTGGAGGACAGGGAGGGTCACTGAAGCTTTCTTT.

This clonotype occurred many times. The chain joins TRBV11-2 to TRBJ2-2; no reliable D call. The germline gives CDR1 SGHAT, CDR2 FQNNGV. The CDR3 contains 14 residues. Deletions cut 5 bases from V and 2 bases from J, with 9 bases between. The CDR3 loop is CASSVGDNTGELFF. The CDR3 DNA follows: TGTGCCAGCAGCGTCGGCGATAACACCGGGGAGCTGTTTTTT.

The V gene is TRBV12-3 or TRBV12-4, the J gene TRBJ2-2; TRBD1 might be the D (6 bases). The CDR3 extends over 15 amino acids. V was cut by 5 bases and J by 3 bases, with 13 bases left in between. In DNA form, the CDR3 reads TGTGCCAGCAGTCCCACCGGGACATACACCGGGGAGCTGTTTTTT. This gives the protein CASSPTGTYTGELFF.

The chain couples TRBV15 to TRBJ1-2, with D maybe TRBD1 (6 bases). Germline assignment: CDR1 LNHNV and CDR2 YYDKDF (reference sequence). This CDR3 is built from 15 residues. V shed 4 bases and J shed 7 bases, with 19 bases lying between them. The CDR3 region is CATSTPNQGRGGYTF. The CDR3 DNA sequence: TGTGCCACCAGCACCCCCAATCAGGGGCGGGGTGGCTACACCTTC.

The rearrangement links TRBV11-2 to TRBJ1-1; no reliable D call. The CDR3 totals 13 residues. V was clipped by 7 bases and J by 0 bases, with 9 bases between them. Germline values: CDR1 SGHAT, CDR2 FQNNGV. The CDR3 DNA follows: TGTGCCAGCATACAGATCCTGAACACTGAAGCTTTCTTT. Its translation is CASIQILNTEAFF.

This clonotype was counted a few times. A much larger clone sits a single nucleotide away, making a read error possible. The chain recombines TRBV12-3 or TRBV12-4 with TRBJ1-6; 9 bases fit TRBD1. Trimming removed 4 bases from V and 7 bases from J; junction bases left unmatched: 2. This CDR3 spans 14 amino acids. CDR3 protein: CASSWTGENSPLHF. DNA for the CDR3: TGTGCCAGCAGTTGGACAGGGGAAAATTCACCCCTCCACTTT.

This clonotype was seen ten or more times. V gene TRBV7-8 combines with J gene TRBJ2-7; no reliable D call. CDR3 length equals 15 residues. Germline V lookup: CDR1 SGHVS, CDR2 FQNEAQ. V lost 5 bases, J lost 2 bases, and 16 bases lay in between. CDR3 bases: TGTGCCAGCAGCCTAGTCTGGGTGGGTACCTACGAGCAGTACTTC. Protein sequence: CASSLVWVGTYEQYF.

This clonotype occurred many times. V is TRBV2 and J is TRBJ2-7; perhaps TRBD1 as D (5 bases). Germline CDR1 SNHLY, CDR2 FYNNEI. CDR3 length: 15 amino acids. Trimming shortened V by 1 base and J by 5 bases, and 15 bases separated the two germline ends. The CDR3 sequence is CASSEVGVMADEQYF. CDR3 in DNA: TGTGCCAGCAGTGAAGTAGGGGTTATGGCTGACGAGCAGTACTTC.

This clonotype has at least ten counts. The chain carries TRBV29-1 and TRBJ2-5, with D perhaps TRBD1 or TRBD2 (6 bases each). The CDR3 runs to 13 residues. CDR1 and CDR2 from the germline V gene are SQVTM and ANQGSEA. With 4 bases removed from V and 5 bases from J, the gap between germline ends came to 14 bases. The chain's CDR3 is CSVGPGAGETQYF. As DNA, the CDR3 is TGCAGCGTTGGGCCGGGGGCAGGGGAGACCCAGTACTTC. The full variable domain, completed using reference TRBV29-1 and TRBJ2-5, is SAVISQKPSRDICQRGTSLTIQCQVDSQVTMMFWYRQQPGQSLTLIATANQGSEATYESGFVIDKFPISRPNLTFSTLTVSNMSPEDSSIYLCSVGPGAGETQYFGPGTRLLVL.

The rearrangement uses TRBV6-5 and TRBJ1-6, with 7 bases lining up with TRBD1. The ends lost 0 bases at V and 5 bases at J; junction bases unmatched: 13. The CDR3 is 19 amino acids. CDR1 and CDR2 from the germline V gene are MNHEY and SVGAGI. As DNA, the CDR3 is TGTGCCAGCAGTTACTCCAGCGTGGGGTCGGGACAGAATAATTCACCCCTCCACTTT. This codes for CASSYSSVGSGQNNSPLHF.

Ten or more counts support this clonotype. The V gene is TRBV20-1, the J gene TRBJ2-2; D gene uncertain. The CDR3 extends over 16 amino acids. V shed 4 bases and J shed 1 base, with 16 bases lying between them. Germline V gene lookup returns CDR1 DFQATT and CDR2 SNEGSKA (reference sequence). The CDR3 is CSAIESAGRNTGELFF. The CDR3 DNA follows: TGCAGTGCTATAGAGAGTGCTGGGCGGAACACCGGGGAGCTGTTTTTT.

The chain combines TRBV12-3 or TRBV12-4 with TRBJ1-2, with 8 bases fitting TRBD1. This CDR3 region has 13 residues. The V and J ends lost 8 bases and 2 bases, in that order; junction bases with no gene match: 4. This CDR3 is CASGQGLNYGYTF. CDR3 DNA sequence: TGTGCCAGCGGACAGGGCTTAAACTATGGCTACACCTTC.

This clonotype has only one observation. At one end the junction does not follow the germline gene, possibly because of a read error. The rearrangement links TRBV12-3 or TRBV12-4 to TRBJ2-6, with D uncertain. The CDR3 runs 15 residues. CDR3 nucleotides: TGCGCCAGCAGTCCCAGCTACTCTGGGGCCAACGTCCTGACTTTC. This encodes CASSPSYSGANVLTF.

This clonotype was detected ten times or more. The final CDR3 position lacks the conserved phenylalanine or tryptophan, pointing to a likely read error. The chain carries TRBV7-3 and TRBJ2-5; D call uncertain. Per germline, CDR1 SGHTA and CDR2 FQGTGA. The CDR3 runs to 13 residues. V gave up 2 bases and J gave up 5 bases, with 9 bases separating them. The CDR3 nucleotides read TGTGCCAGCAGCTTAGGGCCGGTCGAGACCCAGTACCTC. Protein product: CASSLGPVETQYL.

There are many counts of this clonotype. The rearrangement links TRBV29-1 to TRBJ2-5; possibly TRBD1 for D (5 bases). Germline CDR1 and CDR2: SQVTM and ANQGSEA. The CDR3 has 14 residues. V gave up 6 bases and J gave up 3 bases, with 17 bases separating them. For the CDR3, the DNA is TGCAGCGTCCTGAAGAGAGGCAGGGAAGAGACCCAGTACTTC. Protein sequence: CSVLKRGREETQYF.

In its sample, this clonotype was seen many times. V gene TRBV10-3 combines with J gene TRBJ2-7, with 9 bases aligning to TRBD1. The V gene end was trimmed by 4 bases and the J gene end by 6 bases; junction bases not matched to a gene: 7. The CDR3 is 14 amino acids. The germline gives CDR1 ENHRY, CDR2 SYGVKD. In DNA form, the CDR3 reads TGTGCCATCAGTGGACAGGGGGTGATAGCCGAGCAGTACTTC. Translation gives CAISGQGVIAEQYF.

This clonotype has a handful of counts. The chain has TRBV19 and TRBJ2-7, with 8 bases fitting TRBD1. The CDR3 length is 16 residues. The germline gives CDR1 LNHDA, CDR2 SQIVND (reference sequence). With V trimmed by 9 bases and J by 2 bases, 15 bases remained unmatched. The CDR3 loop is CASRGDRGIPPYEQYF. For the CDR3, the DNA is TGTGCCAGCAGGGGAGACAGGGGAATCCCCCCCTACGAGCAGTACTTC.

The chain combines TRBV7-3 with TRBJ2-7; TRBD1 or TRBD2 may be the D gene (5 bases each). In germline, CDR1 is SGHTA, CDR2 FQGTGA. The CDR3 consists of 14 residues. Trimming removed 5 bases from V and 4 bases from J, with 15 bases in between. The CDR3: CASSLDGTRYEQYF. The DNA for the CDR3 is TGTGCCAGCAGCCTGGACGGGACGCGGTACGAGCAGTACTTC.

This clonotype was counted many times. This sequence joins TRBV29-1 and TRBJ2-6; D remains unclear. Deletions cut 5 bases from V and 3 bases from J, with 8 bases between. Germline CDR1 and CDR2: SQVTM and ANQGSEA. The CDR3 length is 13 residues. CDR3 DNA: TGCAGCGTTATCATGGGTGGGGCCAACGTCCTGACTTTC. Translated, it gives CSVIMGGANVLTF.

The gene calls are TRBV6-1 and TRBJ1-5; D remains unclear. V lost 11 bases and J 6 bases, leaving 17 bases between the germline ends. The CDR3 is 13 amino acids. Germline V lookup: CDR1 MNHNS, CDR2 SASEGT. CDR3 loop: CASEASEGQPQHF. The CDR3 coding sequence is TGTGCCTCGGAGGCCTCGGAGGGTCAGCCCCAGCATTTT.

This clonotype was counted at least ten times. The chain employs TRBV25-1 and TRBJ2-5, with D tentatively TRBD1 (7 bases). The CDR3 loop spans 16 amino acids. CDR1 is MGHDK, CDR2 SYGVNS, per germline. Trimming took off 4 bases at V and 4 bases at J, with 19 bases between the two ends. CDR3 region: CASSGRVRDSRETQYF. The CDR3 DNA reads TGTGCCAGCAGTGGGAGGGTTCGGGACAGTCGAGAGACCCAGTACTTC.

The CDR3 DNA follows: TGTGCCAGCGTAAAAGGAGGGGGGACCTGGCGGGGGAACACTGAAGCTTTCTTT. It is translated as CASVKGGGTWRGNTEAFF. The chain carries TRBV27 and TRBJ1-1, with D perhaps TRBD1 (6 bases). This CDR3 comprises 18 residues. The germline gives CDR1 MNHEY, CDR2 SMNVEV (reference sequence). V dropped 8 bases and J dropped 1 base, with 26 bases sitting between them.

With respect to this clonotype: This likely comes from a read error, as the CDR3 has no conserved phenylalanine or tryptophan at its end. The CDR3 spells CASSILQGKGQPQHL. DNA of the CDR3: TGTGCCAGCAGTATCCTACAGGGAAAAGGTCAGCCCCAGCATTTG. This chain connects TRBV28 to TRBJ1-5; D is possibly TRBD1 (6 bases). Trimming took off 5 bases at V and 6 bases at J, with 17 bases between the two ends. The germline V gene encodes CDR1 MDHEN and CDR2 SYDVKM. The CDR3 is 15 amino acids.

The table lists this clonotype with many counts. CDR3 residues: CASSPGQGTETQYF. In DNA, the CDR3 is TGTGCCAGTAGTCCGGGACAGGGTACGGAGACCCAGTACTTC. The chain couples TRBV19 to TRBJ2-5; 9 bases align to TRBD1. The germline V gene has CDR1 LNHDA and CDR2 SQIVND (reference sequence). CDR3 length: 14 residues. J lost 5 bases, V lost 5 bases, and 6 bases had no gene match.

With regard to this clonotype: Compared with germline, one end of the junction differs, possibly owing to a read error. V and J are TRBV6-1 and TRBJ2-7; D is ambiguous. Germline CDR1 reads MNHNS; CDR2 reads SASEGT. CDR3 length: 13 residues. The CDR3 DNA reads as TGTGCCAGCGGTGAGGTGTTCACCTACGAGCAGTACTTC. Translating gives CASGEVFTYEQYF.